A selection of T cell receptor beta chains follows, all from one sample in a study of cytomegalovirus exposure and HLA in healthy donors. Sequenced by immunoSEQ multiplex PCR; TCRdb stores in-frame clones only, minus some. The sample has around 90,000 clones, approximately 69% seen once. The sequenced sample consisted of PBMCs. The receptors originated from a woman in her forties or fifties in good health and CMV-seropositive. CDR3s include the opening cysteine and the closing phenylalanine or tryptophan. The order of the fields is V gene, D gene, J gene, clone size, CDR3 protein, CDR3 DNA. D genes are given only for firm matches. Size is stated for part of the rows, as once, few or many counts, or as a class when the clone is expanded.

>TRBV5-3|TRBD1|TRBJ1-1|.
CARSLAEGAPSTEAFF
TGTGCCAGAAGCTTGGCAGAGGGGGCGCCGAGCACTGAAGCTTTCTTT
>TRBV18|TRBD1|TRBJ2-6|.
CASSPGQGSSGANVLTF
TGTGCCAGCTCACCCGGACAGGGAAGCTCTGGGGCCAACGTCCTGACTTTC
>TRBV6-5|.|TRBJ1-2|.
CASQSTGYGYTF
TGTGCCAGCCAATCGACAGGTTATGGCTACACCTTC
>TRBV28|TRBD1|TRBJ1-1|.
CASSSSGTGITEAFF
TGTGCCAGCAGTAGTTCCGGGACAGGGATCACTGAAGCTTTCTTT
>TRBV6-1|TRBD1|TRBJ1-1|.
CASRAGTAFPEAFF
TGTGCCAGCAGGGCCGGGACAGCCTTTCCTGAAGCTTTCTTT
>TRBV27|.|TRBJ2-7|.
CASSVGSSSYEQYF
TGTGCCAGCAGTGTCGGGAGCTCTAGCTACGAGCAGTACTTC
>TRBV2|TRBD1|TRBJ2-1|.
CASSDPTGLFF
TGTGCCAGCAGTGACCCGACAGGGCTGTTCTTC
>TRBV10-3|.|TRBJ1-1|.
CAISEHTGVGEAFF
TGTGCCATCAGTGAACATACAGGAGTAGGTGAAGCTTTCTTT
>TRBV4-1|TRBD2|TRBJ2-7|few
CASRRQLAGGAYEQYF
TGCGCCAGCAGGCGGCAACTAGCGGGGGGGGCGTACGAGCAGTACTTC
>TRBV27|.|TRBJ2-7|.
CASSRSPMGGGYEQYF
TGTGCCAGCAGCCGTAGTCCCATGGGGGGTGGCTACGAGCAGTACTTC
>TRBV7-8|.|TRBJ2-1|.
CASSFLEAYYEQFF
TGTGCCAGCAGCTTCCTAGAAGCATACTATGAGCAGTTCTTC
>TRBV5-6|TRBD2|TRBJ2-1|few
CASSSWGLAGGYNEQFF
TGTGCCAGCAGCTCCTGGGGGCTAGCGGGGGGTTACAATGAGCAGTTCTTC
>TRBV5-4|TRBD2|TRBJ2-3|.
CASSLESGGTDTQYF
TGTGCCAGCAGCTTGGAAAGCGGGGGAACAGATACGCAGTATTTT
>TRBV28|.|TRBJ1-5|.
CASTRATNQPQHF
TGTGCCAGCACCCGAGCCACCAATCAGCCCCAGCATTTT
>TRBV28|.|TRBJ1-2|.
CASSLTRNYGYTF
TGTGCCAGCAGCTTAACAAGAAACTATGGCTACACCTTC
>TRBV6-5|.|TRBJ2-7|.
CASSYRVPYEQYF
TGTGCCAGCAGTTACCGGGTCCCTTACGAGCAGTACTTC
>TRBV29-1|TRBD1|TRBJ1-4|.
CSVRGQYNEKLFF
TGCAGCGTCCGGGGACAGTATAATGAAAAACTGTTTTTT
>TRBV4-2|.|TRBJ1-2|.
CASSQAQGGDYGYTF
TGTGCCAGCAGCCAAGCACAGGGAGGGGACTATGGCTACACCTTC
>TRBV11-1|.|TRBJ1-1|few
CASSLYGRQVNTEAFF
TGTGCCAGCAGCTTATATGGCCGGCAGGTGAACACTGAAGCTTTCTTT
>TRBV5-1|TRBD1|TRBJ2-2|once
CASSFTTGGAAGELFF
TGCGCCAGCAGCTTTACGACAGGGGGCGCCGCCGGGGAGCTGTTTTTT
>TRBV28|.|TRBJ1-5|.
CASRTGSDQPQHF
TGTGCCAGCAGAACAGGGTCGGATCAGCCCCAGCATTTT
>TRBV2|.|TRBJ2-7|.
CASSSGLSGYEQYF
TGTGCCAGCAGCTCGGGACTCTCGGGCTACGAGCAGTACTTC
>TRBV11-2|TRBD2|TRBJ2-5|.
CASSLEGGVLETQYF
TGTGCCAGCAGCTTAGAGGGGGGGGTTTTGGAGACCCAGTACTTC
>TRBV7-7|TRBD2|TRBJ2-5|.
CASSLGGSGVQGTQYF
TGTGCCAGCAGCTTAGGGGGTAGCGGGGTTCAAGGGACCCAGTACTTC
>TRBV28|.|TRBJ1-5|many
CASSLNTDSNQPQHF
TGTGCCAGCAGTTTAAACACAGATAGCAATCAGCCCCAGCATTTT
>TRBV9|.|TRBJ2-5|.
CASSVGGSGQETQYF
TGTGCCAGCAGCGTAGGAGGGAGCGGGCAAGAGACCCAGTACTTC
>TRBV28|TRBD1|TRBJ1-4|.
CASSTPGQSLEKLFF
TGTGCCAGCAGTACTCCGGGACAGAGCCTCGAAAAACTGTTTTTT
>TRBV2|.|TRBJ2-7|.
CASRRNEYEQYF
TGTGCCAGCAGACGTAACGAGTACGAGCAGTACTTC
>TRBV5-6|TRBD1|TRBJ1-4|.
CASSTRDRGPTTNEKLFF
TGTGCCAGCAGCACCCGGGACAGGGGGCCAACAACTAATGAAAAACTGTTTTTC
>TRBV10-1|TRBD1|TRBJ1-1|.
CASSEGEAGGPNTEAFF
TGCGCCAGCAGTGAGGGTGAGGCAGGGGGGCCGAACACTGAAGCTTTCTTT
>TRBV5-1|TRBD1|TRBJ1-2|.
CASSLSSGTVYGYTF
TGCGCCAGCAGCTTATCTTCCGGGACAGTCTACGGCTACACCTTC
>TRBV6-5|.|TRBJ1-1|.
CASSHGQKNTEAFF
TGTGCCAGCAGCCATGGACAGAAGAACACTGAAGCTTTCTTT
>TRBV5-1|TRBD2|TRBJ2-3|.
CASSAYSGGETDTQYF
TGCGCCAGCAGCGCCTATAGCGGGGGGGAAACAGATACGCAGTATTTT
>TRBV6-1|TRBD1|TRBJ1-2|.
CASSEAGQQPFLTF
TGTGCCAGCAGTGAAGCGGGACAGCAGCCCTTTCTCACCTTC
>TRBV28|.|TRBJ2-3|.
CASSLRTAPLRVDTQYF
TGTGCCAGCAGTCTAAGGACAGCTCCCCTTCGTGTAGATACGCAGTATTTT